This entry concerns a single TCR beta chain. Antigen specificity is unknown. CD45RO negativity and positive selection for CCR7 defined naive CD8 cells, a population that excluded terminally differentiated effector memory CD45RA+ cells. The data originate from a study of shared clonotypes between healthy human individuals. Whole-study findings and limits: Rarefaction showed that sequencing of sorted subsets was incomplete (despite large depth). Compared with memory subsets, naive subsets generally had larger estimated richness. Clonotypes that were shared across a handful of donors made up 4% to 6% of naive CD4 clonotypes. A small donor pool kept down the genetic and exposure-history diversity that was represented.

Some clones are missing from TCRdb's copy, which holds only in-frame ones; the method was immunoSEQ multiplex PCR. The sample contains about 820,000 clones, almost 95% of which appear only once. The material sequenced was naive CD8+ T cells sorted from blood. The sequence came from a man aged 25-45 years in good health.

CDR3: CASSLTGQLYNEQFF. In DNA form, the CDR3 reads TGTGCCAGCAGCTTGACGGGACAGCTCTACAATGAGCAGTTCTTC. The chain joins TRBV5-5 to TRBJ2-1; 7 bases are shared with TRBD1. Germline trimming cut 1 base from V and 3 bases from J; bases unmatched to any gene: 4. The germline CDR1 and CDR2 sequences are SGHKS and YYEKEE (reference sequence). The CDR3 extends over 15 amino acids.